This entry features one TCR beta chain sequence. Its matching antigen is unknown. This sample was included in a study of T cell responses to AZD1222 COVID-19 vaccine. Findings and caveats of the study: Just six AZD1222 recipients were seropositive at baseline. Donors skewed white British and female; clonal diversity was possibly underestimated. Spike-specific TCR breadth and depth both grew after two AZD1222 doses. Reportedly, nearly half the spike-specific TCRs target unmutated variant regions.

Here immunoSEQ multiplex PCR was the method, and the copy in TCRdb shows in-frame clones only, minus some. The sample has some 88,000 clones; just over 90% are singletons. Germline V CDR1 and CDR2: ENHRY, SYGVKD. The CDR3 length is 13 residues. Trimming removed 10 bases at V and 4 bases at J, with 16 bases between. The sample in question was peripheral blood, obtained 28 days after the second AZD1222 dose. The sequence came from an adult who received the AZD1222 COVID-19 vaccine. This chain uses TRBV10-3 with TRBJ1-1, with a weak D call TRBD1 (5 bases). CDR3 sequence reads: CASAFQGTTEAFF. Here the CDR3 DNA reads TGTGCCAGCGCTTTCCAGGGTACCACTGAAGCTTTCTTT.